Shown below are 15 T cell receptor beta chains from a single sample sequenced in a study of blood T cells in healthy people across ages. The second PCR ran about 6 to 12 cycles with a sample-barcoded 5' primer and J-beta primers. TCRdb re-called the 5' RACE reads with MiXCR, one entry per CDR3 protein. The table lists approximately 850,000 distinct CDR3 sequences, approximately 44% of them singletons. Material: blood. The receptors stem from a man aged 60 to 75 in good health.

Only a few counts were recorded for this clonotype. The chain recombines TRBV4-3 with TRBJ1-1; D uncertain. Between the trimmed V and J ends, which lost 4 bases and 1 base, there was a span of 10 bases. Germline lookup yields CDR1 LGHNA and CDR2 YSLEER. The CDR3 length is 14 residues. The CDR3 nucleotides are TGCGCCAGCAGCCTAGACGGGCCGAACACTGAAGCTTTCTTT. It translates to CASSLDGPNTEAFF.

DNA for the CDR3: TGTGCCAGCACCTCCTCTAGAGGGGGTAGTGCTAGGTGCAATGAGCAGTTCTTC. It yields the protein CASTSSRGGSARCNEQFF. The rearrangement uses TRBV6-2 or TRBV6-3 and TRBJ2-1; the D gene is possibly TRBD1 (6 bases). The V end was cut by 7 bases, the J end by 6 bases, with 28 bases between. Germline V CDR1 and CDR2: MNHEY, SVGEGT. The CDR3 is 18 residues long.

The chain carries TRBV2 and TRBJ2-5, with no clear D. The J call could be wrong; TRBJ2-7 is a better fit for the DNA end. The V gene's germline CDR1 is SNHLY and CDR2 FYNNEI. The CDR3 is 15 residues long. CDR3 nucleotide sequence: TGTGCCAGCAGTCCTGGATTGGGTGGGAACTACGAGCAGTACTTC. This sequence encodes CASSPGLGGNYEQYF.

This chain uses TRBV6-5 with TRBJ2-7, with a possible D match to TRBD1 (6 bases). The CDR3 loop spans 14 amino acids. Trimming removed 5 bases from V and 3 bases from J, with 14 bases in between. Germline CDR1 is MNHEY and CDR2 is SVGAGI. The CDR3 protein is CASSTDRRNYEQYF. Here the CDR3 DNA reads TGTGCCAGCAGTACCGACAGGCGCAACTACGAGCAGTACTTC.

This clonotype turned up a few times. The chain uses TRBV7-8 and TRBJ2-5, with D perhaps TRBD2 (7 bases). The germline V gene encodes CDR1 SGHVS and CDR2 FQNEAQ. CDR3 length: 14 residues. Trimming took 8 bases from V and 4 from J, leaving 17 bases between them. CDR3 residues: CASGGGRDPETQYF. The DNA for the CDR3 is TGTGCCAGCGGCGGGGGCAGGGACCCAGAGACCCAGTACTTC.

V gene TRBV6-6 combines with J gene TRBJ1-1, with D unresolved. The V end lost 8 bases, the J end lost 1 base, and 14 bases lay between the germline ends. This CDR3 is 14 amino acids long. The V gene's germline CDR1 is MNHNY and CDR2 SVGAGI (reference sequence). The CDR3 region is CASRLSTANTEAFF. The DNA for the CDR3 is TGTGCCAGCCGTCTCTCAACAGCGAACACTGAAGCTTTCTTT.

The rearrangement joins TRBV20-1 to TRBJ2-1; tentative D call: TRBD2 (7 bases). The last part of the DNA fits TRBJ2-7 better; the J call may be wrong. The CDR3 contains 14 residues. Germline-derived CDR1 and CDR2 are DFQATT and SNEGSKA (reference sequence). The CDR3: CSASLRGLYNEQYF. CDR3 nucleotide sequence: TGCAGTGCTAGTCTGCGGGGGCTCTACAATGAGCAGTACTTC.

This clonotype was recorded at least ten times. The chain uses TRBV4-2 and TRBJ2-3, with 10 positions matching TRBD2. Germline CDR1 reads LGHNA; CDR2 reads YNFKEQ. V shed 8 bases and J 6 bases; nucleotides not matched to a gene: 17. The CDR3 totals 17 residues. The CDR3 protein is CASRSRSGASGGDTQYF. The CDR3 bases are TGTGCCAGCCGGTCCAGAAGCGGTGCTAGCGGGGGTGATACGCAGTATTTT.

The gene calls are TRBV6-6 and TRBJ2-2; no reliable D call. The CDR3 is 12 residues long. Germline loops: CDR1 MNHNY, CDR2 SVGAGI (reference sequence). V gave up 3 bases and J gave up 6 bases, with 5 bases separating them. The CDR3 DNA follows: TGTGCCAGCAGTTATCAGGCCGGGGAGCTGTTTTTT. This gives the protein CASSYQAGELFF.

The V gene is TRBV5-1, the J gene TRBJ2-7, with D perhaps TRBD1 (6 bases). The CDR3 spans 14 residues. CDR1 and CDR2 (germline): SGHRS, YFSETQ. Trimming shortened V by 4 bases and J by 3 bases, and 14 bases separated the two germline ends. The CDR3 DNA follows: TGCGCCAGCAGCATCGCCAGGGGTGGCTACGAGCAGTACTTC. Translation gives CASSIARGGYEQYF.

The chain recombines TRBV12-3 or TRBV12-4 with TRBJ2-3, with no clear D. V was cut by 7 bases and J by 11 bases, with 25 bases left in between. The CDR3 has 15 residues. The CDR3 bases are TGTGCCAGCACCACCGGTGCGGTGGCGGCTGCCAAGCAGTATTTT. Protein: CASTTGAVAAAKQYF.

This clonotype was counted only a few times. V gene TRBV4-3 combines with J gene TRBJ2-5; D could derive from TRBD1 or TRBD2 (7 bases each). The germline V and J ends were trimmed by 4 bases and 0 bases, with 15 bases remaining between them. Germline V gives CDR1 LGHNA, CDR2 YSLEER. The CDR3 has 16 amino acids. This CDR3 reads CASSPRGRGHQETQYF. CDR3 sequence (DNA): TGCGCCAGCAGCCCTAGGGGGCGGGGGCACCAAGAGACCCAGTACTTC.

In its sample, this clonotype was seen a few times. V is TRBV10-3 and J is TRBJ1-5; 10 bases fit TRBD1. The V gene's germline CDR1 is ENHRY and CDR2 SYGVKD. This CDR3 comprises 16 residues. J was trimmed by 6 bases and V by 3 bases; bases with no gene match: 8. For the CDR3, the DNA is TGTGCCATCAGTGACCCCCCTCGGGACAGGGGTCAGCCCCAGCATTTT. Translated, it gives CAISDPPRDRGQPQHF.

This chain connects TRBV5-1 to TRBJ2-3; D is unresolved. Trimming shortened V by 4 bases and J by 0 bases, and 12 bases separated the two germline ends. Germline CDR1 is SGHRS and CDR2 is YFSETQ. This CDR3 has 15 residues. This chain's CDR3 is CASSVSLTSTDTQYF. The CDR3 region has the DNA TGCGCCAGCAGCGTGAGCCTGACGAGCACAGATACGCAGTATTTT.

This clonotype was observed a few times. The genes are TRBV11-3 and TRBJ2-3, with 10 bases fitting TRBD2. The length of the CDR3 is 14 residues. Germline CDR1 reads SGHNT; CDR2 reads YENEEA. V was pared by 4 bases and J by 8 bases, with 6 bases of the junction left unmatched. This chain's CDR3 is CASSSAGGHVTQYF. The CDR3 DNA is TGTGCCAGCAGCTCAGCGGGGGGGCATGTTACGCAGTATTTT.